The rows below give T cell receptor beta chains drawn from one sample of a study of metastatic and nonmetastatic thyroid tumors. TCRdb re-called the PCR reads through MiXCR. Of about 19,000 clones listed, over 15% are singletons. Sequencing was performed on blood. These receptors all come from a male donor with papillary thyroid cancer or a benign thyroid nodule (not recorded which). Some clones in this sample may be carry-over from other donors' samples. The CDR3 runs from the conserved cysteine through the conserved F or W. Only some rows state a clone size, as once, few, many or a class for expanded clones.

abundance,len,v_gene,CDR3aa
.,17,TRBV12-3/TRBV12-4,CASRPGLAGGEYNEQFF
medium-sized,15,TRBV4-1,CASSQTGQGVGEQYF
many,15,TRBV4-2,CASSQGQSNTGELFF
few,14,TRBV15,CATSKAEGRNIQYF
medium-sized,14,TRBV4-1,CASSQAGGSSEQYF
.,14,TRBV19,CDSILRDWRNTIYF
many,16,TRBV6-5,CASSYRDSGAYNEQFF
few,11,TRBV24-1,CATRAAGELFF
many,13,TRBV28,CASTGLASYEQYF
.,17,TRBV9,CASSVVAGGADDGELFF
many,15,TRBV9,CASSPPTGGGAEAFF
medium-sized,18,TRBV28,CASSFMFFLGTEPYEQYF
.,15,TRBV11-3,CASRKTGTGGSPLHF
many,16,TRBV7-9,CASSLVGAGVANEQFF
many,11,TRBV20-1,CSALDTDTQYF
many,15,TRBV2,CASRVGGSGANVLTF